The TCR delta chain described here comes from a study of gamma-delta T cells after stem cell transplantation. This clone was seen a few times. The TCRdb protein comes from a much larger clone and disagrees with this DNA's translation at residue 6, likely due to a read error; the protein given here is derived from the DNA. TCRdb re-identified clones in the RT-PCR reads via CATT. The profile shows roughly 3,000 delta-chain clones, around 1.5% of them singletons. This CDR3 contains 15 residues. CDR1 and CDR2 from the germline V gene are TSWWSYY and QGS. Sample: gamma-delta T cells. This clonotype originated in a human donor. It is not recorded whose cells these are; they may come from a transplant donor. The V call is TRDV1, the J call TRDJ1, with a tentative D call TRDD2 (5 bases). CDR3: CALGAGTFPTDKPIF. In nucleotides, the CDR3 is TGTGCTCTTGGGGCCGGTACGTTCCCTACCGATAAACCCATCTTT.